These T cell receptor beta chains were read from a single sample in a study of control samples from healthy donors and cancer patients. Assay used: immunoSEQ multiplex PCR; TCRdb lists only in-frame clones, some missing. The sample has 150,000 to 200,000 clones, around 93% seen once. Sequenced sample: blood. Every receptor here comes from an older woman in good health. Both conserved end residues are part of each CDR3. D genes are given only for firm matches.

D: .; J: TRBJ1-1; V: TRBV10-3; DNA: TGTGCCATCAGCGTAGACAGGAACACTGAAGCTTTCTTT; CDR3: CAISVDRNTEAFF
D: TRBD1; J: TRBJ1-4; V: TRBV7-9; DNA: TGTGCCAGCAGCTTATTCCCGGGACAGGAGAATGAAAAACTGTTTTTT; CDR3: CASSLFPGQENEKLFF
D: .; J: TRBJ1-1; V: TRBV15; DNA: TGTGCCACCAGCAGGGACAGCATGAACACTGAAGCTTTCTTT; CDR3: CATSRDSMNTEAFF
D: TRBD2; J: TRBJ2-1; V: TRBV11-3; DNA: TGTGCCAGCAGCTTAGACGGGGGGGCATACAATGAGCAGTTCTTC; CDR3: CASSLDGGAYNEQFF
D: .; J: TRBJ1-1; V: TRBV5-1; DNA: TGCGCCAGCAGCTTAACGGGACACGTGAACTTAGAAGCTTTCTTT; CDR3: CASSLTGHVNLEAFF
D: .; J: TRBJ1-2; V: TRBV6-2/TRBV6-3; DNA: TGTGCCAGCGGTTCAGCGAACTATGGCTACACCTTC; CDR3: CASGSANYGYTF
D: .; J: TRBJ1-1; V: TRBV7-9; DNA: TGTGCCAGCAGCTTAGATGTGTTGAGTGAAGCTTTCTTT; CDR3: CASSLDVLSEAFF
D: .; J: TRBJ1-1; V: TRBV12-3/TRBV12-4; DNA: TGTGCCAGCAGGGGTCAACCCGGTGAAGCTTTCTTT; CDR3: CASRGQPGEAFF
D: .; J: TRBJ2-7; V: TRBV10-3; DNA: TGTGCCATCAGTGACGGCGGAAATCCCTACGAGCAGTACTTC; CDR3: CAISDGGNPYEQYF
D: .; J: TRBJ2-3; V: TRBV19; DNA: TGTGCCAGTAGTGCCCAATCGGGGTCAGATACGCAGTATTTT; CDR3: CASSAQSGSDTQYF
D: .; J: TRBJ2-5; V: TRBV10-2; DNA: TGCGCCAGCAGCTCGGGACCATCGGCGGAGACCCAGTACTTC; CDR3: CASSSGPSAETQYF
D: TRBD1; J: TRBJ1-4; V: TRBV10-3; DNA: TGTGCCATCAGGAAGGGGACAGGGGTTAATGAAAAACTGTTTTTT; CDR3: CAIRKGTGVNEKLFF